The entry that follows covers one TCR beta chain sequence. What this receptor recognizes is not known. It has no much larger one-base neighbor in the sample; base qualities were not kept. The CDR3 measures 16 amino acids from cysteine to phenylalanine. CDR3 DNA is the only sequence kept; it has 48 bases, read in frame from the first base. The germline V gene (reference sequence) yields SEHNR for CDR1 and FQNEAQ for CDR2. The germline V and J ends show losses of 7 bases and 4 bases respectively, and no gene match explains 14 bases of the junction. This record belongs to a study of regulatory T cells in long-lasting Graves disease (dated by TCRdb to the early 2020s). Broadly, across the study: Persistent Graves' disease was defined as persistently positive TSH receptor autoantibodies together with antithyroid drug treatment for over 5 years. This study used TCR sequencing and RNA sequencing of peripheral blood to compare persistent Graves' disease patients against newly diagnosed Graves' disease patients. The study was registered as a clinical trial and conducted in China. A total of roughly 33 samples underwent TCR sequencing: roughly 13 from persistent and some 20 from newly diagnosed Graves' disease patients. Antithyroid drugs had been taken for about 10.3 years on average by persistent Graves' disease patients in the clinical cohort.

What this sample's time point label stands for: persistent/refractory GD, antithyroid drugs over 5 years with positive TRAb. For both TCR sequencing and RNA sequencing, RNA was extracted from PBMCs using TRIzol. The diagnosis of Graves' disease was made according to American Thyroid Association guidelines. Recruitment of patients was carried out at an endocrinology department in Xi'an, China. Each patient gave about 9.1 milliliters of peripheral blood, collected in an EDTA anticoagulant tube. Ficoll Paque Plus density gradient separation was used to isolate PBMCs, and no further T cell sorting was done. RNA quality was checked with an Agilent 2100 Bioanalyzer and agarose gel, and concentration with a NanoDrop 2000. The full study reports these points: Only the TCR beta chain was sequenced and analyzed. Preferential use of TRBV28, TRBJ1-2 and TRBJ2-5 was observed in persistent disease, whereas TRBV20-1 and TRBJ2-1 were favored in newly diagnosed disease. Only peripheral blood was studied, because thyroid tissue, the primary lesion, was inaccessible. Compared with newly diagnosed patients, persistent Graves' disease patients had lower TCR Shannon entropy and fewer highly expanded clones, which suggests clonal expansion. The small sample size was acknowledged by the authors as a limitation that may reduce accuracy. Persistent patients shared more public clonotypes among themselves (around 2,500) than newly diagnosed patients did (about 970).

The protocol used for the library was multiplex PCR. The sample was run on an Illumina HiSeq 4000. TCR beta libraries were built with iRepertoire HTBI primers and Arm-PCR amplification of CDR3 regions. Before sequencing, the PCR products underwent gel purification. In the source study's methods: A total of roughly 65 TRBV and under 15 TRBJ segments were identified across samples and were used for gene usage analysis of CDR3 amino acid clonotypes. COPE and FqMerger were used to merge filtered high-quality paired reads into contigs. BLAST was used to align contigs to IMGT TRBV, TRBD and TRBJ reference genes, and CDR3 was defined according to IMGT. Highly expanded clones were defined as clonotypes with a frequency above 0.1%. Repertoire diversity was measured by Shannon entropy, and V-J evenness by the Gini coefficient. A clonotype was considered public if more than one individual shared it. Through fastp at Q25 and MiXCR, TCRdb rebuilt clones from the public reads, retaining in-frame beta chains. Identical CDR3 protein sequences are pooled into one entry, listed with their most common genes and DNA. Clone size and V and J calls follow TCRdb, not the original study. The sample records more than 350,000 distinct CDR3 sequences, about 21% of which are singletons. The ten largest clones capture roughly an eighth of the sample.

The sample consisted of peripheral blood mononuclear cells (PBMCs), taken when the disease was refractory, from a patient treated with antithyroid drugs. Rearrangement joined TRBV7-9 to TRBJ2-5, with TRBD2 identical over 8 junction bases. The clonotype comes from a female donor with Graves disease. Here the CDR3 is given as CASTLGPGGPRETQYF. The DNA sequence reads TGTGCCAGCACCCTGGGCCCGGGAGGGCCAAGAGAGACCCAGTACTTC.